This T cell receptor beta chain was sequenced in a study of identical twins. This clonotype was observed a few times. Template switching added a universal primer site, and cDNA bore unique molecular identifiers. Via MiXCR, TCRdb re-called the 5' RACE reads, giving one row per CDR3 protein. Seen here are about 200,000 distinct CDR3 sequences, roughly 15% observed once, and the top ten hold roughly two fifths. Germline V gives CDR1 SQVTM, CDR2 ANQGSEA. The J segment lost 8 bases and the V segment lost 8 bases, leaving 9 bases of the junction unmatched. The CDR3 has 12 amino acids. These data were also filed under a second study, of T cells expressing NK-cell markers.

This TCR was sampled from a woman aged 18-29 years in good health. The V and J genes are TRBV29-1 and TRBJ2-1; 7 nucleotides agree with TRBD2. Specimen: CD8+ T cells sorted from blood. DNA of the CDR3: TGCAGCTCGGAGCGGGATCCGGATGAGCAGTTCTTC. As protein: CSSERDPDEQFF.